This T cell receptor (beta chain) was documented in a study of metastatic and nonmetastatic thyroid tumors. In the study overall: Comparative analysis of repertoires was undertaken across blood and tumor or nodule tissue obtained from malignant and benign thyroid patients.

All patients were treatment-naive before thyroid surgery. About this clone: The antigen is unknown.

TCRdb ran MiXCR on the PCR reads. The profile shows about 16,000 clones, 30% to 35% of them singletons. Study conclusions and caveats: When malignant thyroid tumors were compared with benign nodules, TCR beta diversity was reportedly significantly higher in the malignant tumors. This held in both blood and tumor samples.

CDR3 length: 16 residues. V was pared by 0 bases and J by 5 bases, with 10 bases of the junction left unmatched. Germline loops: CDR1 DFQATT, CDR2 SNEGSKA (reference sequence). Sequencing was done on a sample of blood. This TCR derives from a female donor with papillary thyroid cancer or a benign thyroid nodule (not recorded which). Some clones in this sample may be carry-over from other donors' samples. The chain has TRBV20-1 and TRBJ2-7; 10 bases agree with TRBD2. As DNA, the CDR3 is TGCAGTGCTAGAGATGGGGCTAGCGGGGGAGGGCACGAGCAGTACTTC. This gives the protein CSARDGASGGGHEQYF.